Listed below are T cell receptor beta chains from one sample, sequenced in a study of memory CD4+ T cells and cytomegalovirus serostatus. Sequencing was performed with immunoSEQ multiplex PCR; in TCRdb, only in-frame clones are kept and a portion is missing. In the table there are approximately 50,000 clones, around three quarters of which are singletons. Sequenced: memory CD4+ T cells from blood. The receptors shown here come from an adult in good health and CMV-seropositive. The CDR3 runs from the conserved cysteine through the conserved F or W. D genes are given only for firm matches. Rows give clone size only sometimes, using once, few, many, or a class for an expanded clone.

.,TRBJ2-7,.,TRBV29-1,TGCAGTGCTACGGGGGCGGGAGACGAGCAGTACTTC,CSATGAGDEQYF
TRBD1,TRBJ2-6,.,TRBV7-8,TGTGCCAGCAGCTTCCGGACAGGGGATGTAGGGGCCAACGTCCTGACTTTC,CASSFRTGDVGANVLTF
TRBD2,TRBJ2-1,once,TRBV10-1,TGCGCCAGCAGTGAGGATCCTCGCGGGAGGGGCAGCTCCTACAATGAGCAGTTCTTC,CASSEDPRGRGSSYNEQFF
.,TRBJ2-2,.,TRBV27,TGTGCCAGCAGTTTATACAGGGATCGTGGCCGGGAGCTGTTTTTT,CASSLYRDRGRELFF
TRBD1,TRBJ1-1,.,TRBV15,TGTGCCACCAGCAGAGGAACAGGGGGGCGATACAAGAACACTGAAGCTTTCTTT,CATSRGTGGRYKNTEAFF
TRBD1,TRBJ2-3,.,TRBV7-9,TGTGCCAGCAGCTCAGGTTATAGGGGGCGATTAGGAGATACGCAGTATTTT,CASSSGYRGRLGDTQYF
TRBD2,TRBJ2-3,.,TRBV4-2,TGTGCCAGCAGCCAAGAATTACTAGCGGCGGCAGATACGCAGTATTTT,CASSQELLAAADTQYF
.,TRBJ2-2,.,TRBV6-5,TGTGCCAGCAGTTACCAAGACACCGGGGAGCTGTTTTTT,CASSYQDTGELFF
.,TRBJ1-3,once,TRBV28,TGTGCCAGCACCTCGGCGGGAACAAACACCATATATTTT,CASTSAGTNTIYF
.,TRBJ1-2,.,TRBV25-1,TGTGCCAGCAGTGAATATGGACAGAACTATGGCTACACCTTC,CASSEYGQNYGYTF
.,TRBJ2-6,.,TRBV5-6,TGTGCCAGCAGCTTGGGTGTCTCTGGGGCCAACGTCCTGACTTTC,CASSLGVSGANVLTF
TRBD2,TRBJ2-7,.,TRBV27,TGTGCCAGCAGTTTCGGGGAGGGCTACGAGCAGTACTTC,CASSFGEGYEQYF
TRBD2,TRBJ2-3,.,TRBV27,TGTGCCAGCAGTCGTGCGACTAGCATGAGCACAGATACGCAGTATTTT,CASSRATSMSTDTQYF